This T cell receptor (beta chain) comes out of a study of human T cells and chemical hapten exposure. V was pared by 8 bases and J by 5 bases, with 13 bases between. CDR1 is MNHEY and CDR2 is SVGEGT in the germline V gene. CDR3 size: 12 residues. Sample time point: patch test 3, about 24 weeks after DPC sensitization. Documented treatment: therapeutic diphenylcyclopropenone sensitization with weekly scalp DPC. Within the library, unique molecular identifiers were attached to each individual cDNA molecule. A single record per CDR3 protein comes from TCRdb applying MiXCR to the RACE reads. The sample carries 95,000 to 150,000 distinct CDR3 sequences, around 10% recorded once. This clonotype was detected once.

The rearrangement links TRBV6-2 or TRBV6-3 to TRBJ2-7; D is uncertain. Sequences were derived from whole blood, sampled in connection with sensitization to the hapten diphenylcyclopropenone (DPC). This TCR came from a woman in her forties or fifties with alopecia areata. Some clones in this sample may be carry-over from other donors' samples. The CDR3 sequence: CASADSWDEQYF. The CDR3, as DNA: TGTGCCAGCGCCGATTCCTGGGACGAGCAGTACTTC.